This T cell receptor (beta chain) is from a study of OX40 agonist ivuxolimab in advanced cancers. As for the study in general: Each patient was given ivuxolimab into a vein every 2 weeks, at 0.01 to 10 mg/kg.

Findings of the study overall: Some nonresponders additionally presented with little normalized T-cell clonal expansion. Antigen specificity remained undetermined for the expanded peripheral T cells.

Trimming took off 5 bases at V and 7 bases at J, with 17 bases between the two ends. CDR3 length: 14 amino acids. Looked up from germline, CDR1 is LGHNT and CDR2 is FRNRAP. Clones were sequenced by immunoSEQ multiplex PCR, and TCRdb holds only the in-frame ones, with some missing. The sample carries 100,000 or so clones, under 90% recorded once. This clone was found once. Antigen unknown. This clonotype was obtained from an adult with an advanced solid tumor such as melanoma, head and neck, liver or kidney cancer. The rearrangement links TRBV12-5 to TRBJ1-1; D possibly corresponds to TRBD1 (6 bases). This sample comprised CD4+ or CD8+ T cells sorted from blood, obtained in a trial of the OX40 agonist ivuxolimab. The CDR3 DNA reads as TGTGCTAGTGGTGATTTCTCTCGGACAGATGAAGCTTTCTTT. This translates into CASGDFSRTDEAFF. The full variable domain, its missing parts supplied by reference TRBV12-5 and TRBJ1-1, is DARVTQTPRHKVTEMGQEVTMRCQPILGHNTVFWYRQTMMQGLELLAYFRNRAPLDDSGMPKDRFSAEMPDATLATLKIQPSEPRDSAVYFCASGDFSRTDEAFFGQGTRLTVV.